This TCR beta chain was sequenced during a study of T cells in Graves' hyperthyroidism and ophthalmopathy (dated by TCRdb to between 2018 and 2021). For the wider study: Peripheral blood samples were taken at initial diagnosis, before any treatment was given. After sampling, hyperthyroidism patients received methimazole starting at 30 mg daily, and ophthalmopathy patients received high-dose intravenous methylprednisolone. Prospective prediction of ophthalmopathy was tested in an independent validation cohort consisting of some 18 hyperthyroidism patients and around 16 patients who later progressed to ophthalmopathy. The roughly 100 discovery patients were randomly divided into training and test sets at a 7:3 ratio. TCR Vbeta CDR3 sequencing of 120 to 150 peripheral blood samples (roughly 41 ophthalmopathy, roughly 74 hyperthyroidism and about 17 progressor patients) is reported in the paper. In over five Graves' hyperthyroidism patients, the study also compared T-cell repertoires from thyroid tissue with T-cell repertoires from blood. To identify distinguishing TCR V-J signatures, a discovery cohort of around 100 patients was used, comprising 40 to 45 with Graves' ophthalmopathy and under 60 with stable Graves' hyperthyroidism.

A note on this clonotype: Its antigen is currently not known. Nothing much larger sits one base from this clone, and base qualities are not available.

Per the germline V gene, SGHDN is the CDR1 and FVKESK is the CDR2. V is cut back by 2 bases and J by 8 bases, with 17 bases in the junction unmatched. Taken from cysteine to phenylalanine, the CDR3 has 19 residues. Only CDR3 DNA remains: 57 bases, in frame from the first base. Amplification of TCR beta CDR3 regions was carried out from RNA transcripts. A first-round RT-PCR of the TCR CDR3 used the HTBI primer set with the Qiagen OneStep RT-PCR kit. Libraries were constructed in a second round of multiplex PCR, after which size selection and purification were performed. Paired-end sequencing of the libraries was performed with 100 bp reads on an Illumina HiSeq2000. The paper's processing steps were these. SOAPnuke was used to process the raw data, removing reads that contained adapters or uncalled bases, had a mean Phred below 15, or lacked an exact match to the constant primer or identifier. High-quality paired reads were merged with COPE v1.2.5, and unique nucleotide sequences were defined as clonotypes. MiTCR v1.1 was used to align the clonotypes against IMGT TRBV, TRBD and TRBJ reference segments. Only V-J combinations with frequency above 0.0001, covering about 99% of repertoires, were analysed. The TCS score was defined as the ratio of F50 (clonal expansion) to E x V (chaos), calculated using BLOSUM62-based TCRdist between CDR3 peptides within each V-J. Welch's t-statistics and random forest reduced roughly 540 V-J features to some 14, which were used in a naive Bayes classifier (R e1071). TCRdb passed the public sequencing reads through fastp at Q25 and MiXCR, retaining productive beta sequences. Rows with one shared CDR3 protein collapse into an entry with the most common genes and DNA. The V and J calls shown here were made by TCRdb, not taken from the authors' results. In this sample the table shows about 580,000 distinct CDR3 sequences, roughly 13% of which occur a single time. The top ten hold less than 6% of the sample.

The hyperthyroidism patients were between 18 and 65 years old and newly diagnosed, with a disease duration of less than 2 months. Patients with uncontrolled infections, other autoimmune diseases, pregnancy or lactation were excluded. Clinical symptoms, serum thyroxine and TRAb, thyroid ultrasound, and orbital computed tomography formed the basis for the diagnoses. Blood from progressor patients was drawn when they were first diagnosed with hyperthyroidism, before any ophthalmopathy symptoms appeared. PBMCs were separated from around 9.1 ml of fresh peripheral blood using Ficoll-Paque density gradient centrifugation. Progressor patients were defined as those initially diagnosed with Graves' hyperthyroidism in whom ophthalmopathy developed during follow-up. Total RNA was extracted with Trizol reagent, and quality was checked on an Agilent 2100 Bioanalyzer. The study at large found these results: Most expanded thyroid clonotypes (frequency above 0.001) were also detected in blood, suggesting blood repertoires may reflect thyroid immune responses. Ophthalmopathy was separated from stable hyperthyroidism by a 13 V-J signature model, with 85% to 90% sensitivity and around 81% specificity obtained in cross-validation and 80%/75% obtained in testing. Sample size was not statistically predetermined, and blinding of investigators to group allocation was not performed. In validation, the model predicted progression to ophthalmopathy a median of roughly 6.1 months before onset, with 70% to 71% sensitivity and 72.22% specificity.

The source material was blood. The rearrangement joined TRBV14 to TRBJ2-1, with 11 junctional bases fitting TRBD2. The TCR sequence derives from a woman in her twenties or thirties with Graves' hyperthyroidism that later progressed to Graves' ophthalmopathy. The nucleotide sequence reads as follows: TGTGCCAGCAGCCAATCCCCTCTCCTAGCGGGAGGTTTTTGGGATGAGCAGTTCTTC. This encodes CASSQSPLLAGGFWDEQFF.